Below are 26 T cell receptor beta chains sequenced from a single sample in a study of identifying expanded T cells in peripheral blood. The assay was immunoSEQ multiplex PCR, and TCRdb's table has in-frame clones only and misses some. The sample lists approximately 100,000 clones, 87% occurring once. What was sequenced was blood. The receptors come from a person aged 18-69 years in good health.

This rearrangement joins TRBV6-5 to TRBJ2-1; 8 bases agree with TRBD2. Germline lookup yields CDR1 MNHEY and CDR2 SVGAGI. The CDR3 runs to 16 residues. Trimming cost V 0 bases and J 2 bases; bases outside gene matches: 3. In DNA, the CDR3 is TGTGCCAGCAGTTACTCGGCGGGGGGCCCCTACAATGAGCAGTTCTTC. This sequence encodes CASSYSAGGPYNEQFF.

This CDR3 reads CASSSLAGGSTDTQYF. CDR3 sequence (DNA): TGTGCCAGCAGCTCGTTAGCGGGGGGAAGCACAGATACGCAGTATTTT. V and J are TRBV11-2 and TRBJ2-3; 10 bases match TRBD2. Germline CDR1 SGHAT, CDR2 FQNNGV. V gave up 4 bases and J gave up 0 bases; unmatched junction bases: 4. The CDR3 consists of 16 residues.

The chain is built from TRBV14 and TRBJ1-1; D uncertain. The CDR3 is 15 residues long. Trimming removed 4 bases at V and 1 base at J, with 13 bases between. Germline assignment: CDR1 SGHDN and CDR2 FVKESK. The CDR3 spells CASSLLTGRNTEAFF. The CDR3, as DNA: TGTGCCAGCAGCCTCCTGACGGGGAGGAACACTGAAGCTTTCTTT.

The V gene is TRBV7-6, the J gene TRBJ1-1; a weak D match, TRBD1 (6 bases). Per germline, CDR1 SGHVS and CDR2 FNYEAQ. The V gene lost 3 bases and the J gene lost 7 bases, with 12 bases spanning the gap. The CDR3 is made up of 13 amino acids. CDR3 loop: CASSFRSGDEAFF. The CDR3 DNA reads TGTGCCAGCAGCTTTAGGTCAGGGGATGAAGCTTTCTTT.

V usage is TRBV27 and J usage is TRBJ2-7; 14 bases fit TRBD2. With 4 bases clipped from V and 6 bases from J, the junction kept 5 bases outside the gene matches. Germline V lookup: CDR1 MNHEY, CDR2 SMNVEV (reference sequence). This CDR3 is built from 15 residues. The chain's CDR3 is CASSSGLAGGGEQYF. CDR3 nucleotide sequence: TGTGCCAGCAGTTCAGGACTAGCGGGGGGTGGCGAGCAGTACTTC.

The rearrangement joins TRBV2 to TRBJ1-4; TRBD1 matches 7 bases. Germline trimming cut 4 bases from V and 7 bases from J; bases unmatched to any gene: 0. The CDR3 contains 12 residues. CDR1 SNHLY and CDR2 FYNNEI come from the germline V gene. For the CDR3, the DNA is TGTGCCAGCAGTGGGACAGGTGAAAAACTGTTTTTT. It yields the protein CASSGTGEKLFF.

CDR3 loop: CASSFVDRSNYGYTF. In DNA, the CDR3 is TGTGCCAGCAGCTTCGTGGACAGAAGTAACTATGGCTACACCTTC. The genes are TRBV5-4 and TRBJ1-2; perhaps TRBD1 as D (6 bases). Trimming cost V 2 bases and J 1 base, with 12 bases left between them. Germline CDR1 SGHNT, CDR2 YYREEE (reference sequence). CDR3 length equals 15 residues.

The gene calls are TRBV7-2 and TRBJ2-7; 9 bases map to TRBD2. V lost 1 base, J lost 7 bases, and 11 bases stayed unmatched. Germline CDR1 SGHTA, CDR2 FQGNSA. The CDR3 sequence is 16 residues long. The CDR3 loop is CASSLGGSGGGWEQYF. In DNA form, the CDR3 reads TGTGCCAGCAGCTTAGGTGGTAGCGGGGGAGGATGGGAGCAGTACTTC.

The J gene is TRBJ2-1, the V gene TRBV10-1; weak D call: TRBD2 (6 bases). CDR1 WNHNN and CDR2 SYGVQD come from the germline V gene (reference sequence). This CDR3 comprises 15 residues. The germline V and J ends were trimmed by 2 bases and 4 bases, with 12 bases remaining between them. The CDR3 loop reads CASSEGGAGYNEQFF. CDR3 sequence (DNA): TGCGCCAGCAGTGAGGGAGGGGCCGGTTACAATGAGCAGTTCTTC.

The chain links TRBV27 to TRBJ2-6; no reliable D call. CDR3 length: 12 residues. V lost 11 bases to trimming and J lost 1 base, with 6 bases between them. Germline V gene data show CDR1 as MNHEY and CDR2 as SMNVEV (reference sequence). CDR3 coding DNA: TGTGCCGCCAAGTCTGGGGCCAACGTCCTGACTTTC. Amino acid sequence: CAAKSGANVLTF.

The CDR3 region is CASSRQGYPYNEQFF. CDR3 nucleotide sequence: TGTGCCAGCAGCCGACAGGGATACCCCTACAATGAGCAGTTCTTC. The genes are TRBV6-5 and TRBJ2-1, with TRBD1 matching 7 bases. This CDR3 region has 15 residues. The germline gives CDR1 MNHEY, CDR2 SVGAGI. The trim removed 6 bases at V and 2 bases at J, leaving 7 bases unmatched.

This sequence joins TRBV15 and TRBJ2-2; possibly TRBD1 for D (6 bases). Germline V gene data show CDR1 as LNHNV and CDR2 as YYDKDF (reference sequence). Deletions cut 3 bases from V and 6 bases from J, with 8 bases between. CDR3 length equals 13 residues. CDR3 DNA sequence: TGTGCCACCAGCAGGCACAGGGCCGGGGAGCTGTTTTTT. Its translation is CATSRHRAGELFF.

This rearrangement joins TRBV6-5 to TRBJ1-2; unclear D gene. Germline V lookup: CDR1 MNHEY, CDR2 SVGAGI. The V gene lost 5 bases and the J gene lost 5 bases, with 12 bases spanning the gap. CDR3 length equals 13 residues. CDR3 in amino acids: CASSRPGWYGYTF. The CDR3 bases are TGTGCCAGCAGTCGCCCGGGGTGGTATGGCTACACCTTC.

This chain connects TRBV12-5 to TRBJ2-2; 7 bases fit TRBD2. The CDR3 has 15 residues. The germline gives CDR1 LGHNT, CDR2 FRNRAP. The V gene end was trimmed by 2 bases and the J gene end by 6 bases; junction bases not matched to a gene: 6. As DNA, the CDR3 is TGTGCTAGTGGTTTGAGGACTAGTGGGGCCGGGGAGCTGTTTTTT. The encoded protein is CASGLRTSGAGELFF.

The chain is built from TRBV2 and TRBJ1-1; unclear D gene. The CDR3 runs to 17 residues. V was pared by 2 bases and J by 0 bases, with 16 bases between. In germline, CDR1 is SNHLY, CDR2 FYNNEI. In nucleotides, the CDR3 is TGTGCCAGCAGTGAATTGTGGGCAGTGGGTTTGAACACTGAAGCTTTCTTT. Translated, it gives CASSELWAVGLNTEAFF.

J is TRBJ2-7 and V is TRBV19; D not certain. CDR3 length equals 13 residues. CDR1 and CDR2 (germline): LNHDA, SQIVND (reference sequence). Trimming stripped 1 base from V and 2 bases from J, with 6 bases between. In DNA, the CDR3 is TGTGCCAGTAGTATAGGCGATGCCTACGAGCAGTACTTC. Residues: CASSIGDAYEQYF.

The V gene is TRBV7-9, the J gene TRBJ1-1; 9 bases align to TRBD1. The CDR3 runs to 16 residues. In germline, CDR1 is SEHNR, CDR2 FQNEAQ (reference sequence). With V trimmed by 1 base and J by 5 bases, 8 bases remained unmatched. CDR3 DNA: TGTGCCAGCAGCTTAGGGACAGGGGATCTTCGGACTGAAGCTTTCTTT. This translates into CASSLGTGDLRTEAFF. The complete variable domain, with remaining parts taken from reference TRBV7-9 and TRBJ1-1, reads DTGVSQNPRHKITKRGQNVTFRCDPISEHNRLYWYRQTLGQGPEFLTYFQNEAQLEKSRLLSDRFSAERPKGSFSTLEIQRTEQGDSAMYLCASSLGTGDLRTEAFFGQGTRLTVV.

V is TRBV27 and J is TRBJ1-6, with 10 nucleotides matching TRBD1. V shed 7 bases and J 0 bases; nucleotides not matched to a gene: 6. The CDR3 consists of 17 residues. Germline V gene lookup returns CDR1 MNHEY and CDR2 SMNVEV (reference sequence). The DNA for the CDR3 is TGTGCCAGCACCGACAGGGGGCCGAGCTCCTATAATTCACCCCTCCACTTT. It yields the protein CASTDRGPSSYNSPLHF.

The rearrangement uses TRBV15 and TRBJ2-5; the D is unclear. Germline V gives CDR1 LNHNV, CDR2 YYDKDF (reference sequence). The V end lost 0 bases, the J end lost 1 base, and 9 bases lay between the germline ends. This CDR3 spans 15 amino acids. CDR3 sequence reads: CATSRDLVGQETQYF. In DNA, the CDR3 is TGTGCCACCAGCAGAGATCTCGTGGGCCAAGAGACCCAGTACTTC.

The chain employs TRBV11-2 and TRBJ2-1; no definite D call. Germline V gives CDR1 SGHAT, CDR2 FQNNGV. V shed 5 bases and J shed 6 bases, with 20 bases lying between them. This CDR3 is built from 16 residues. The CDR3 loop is CASSPHQYSSVNEQFF. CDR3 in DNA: TGTGCCAGCAGCCCACACCAATACAGTTCGGTCAATGAGCAGTTCTTC.

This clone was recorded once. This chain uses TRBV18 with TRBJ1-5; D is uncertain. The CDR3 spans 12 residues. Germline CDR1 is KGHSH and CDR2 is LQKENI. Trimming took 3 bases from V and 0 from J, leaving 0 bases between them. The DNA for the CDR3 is TGTGCCAGCTCACCTAGCAATCAGCCCCAGCATTTT. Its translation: CASSPSNQPQHF.

The CDR3 loop reads CASSLYSSGVNNEQFF. In nucleotides, the CDR3 is TGTGCCAGCAGCTTATACTCTAGCGGGGTAAACAATGAGCAGTTCTTC. This chain connects TRBV7-2 to TRBJ2-1; TRBD2 matches 9 bases. With 2 bases clipped from V and 5 bases from J, the junction kept 7 bases outside the gene matches. The CDR3 extends over 16 amino acids. Per germline, CDR1 SGHTA and CDR2 FQGNSA.

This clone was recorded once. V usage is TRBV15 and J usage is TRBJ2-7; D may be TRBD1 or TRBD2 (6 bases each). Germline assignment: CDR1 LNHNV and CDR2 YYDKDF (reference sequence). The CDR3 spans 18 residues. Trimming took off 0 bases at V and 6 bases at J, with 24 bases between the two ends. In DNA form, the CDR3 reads TGTGCCACCAGCAGAGATCTTGGGGAAAGAAGGGGGGCCTTCGAGCAGTACTTC. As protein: CATSRDLGERRGAFEQYF. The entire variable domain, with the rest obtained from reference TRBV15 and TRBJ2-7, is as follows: DAMVIQNPRYQVTQFGKPVTLSCSQTLNHNVMYWYQQKSSQAPKLLFHYYDKDFNNEADTPDNFQSRRPNTSFCFLDIRSPGLGDTAMYLCATSRDLGERRGAFEQYFGPGTRLTVT.

The CDR3 bases are TGTGCCAGCAGATCCAAAACAGGGGGGGCCACTGAAGCTTTCTTT. Translated, it gives CASRSKTGGATEAFF. The chain couples TRBV7-2 to TRBJ1-1, with 8 bases matching TRBD1. CDR3 size: 15 residues. CDR1 SGHTA and CDR2 FQGNSA come from the germline V gene. V lost 6 bases and J lost 4; bases outside the gene matches: 10. The full variable domain, its missing parts supplied by reference TRBV7-2 and TRBJ1-1, is GAGVSQSPSNKVTEKGKDVELRCDPISGHTALYWYRQSLGQGLEFLIYFQGNSAPDKSGLPSDRFSAERTGGSVSTLTIQRTQQEDSAVYLCASRSKTGGATEAFFGQGTRLTVV.

The CDR3 spells CASSFGTGERADTQYF. The CDR3 DNA follows: TGTGCCAGCAGCTTCGGGACAGGGGAGAGGGCAGATACGCAGTATTTT. V usage is TRBV5-6 and J usage is TRBJ2-3; 10 bases match TRBD1. Trimming cost V 2 bases and J 4 bases; bases outside gene matches: 7. Germline assignment: CDR1 SGHDT and CDR2 YYEEEE. The CDR3 is 16 amino acids.

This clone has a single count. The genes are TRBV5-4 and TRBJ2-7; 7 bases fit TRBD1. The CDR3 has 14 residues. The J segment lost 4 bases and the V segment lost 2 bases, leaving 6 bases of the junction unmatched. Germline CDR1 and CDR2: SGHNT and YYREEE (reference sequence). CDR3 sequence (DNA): TGTGCCAGCAGCTTCCAAGACAGGGCATACGAGCAGTACTTC. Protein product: CASSFQDRAYEQYF.